The clone carrying this T cell receptor beta chain was counted only a few times. Its specificity is not known. Germline assignment: CDR1 MRHNA and CDR2 SNTAGT. The CDR3 has 13 residues. The V segment lost 6 bases and the J segment 3 bases; nucleotides outside the gene matches: 3. Amplification used 60 Vbeta primers and 13 Jbeta primers. Clones were read by immunoSEQ multiplex PCR, and TCRdb kept only the in-frame ones, dropping some. The table records 70,000 to 95,000 clones, roughly 60% of them present only once. All the people who gave samples were healthy bone marrow donors. The data derive from a study of cytomegalovirus exposure and HLA in healthy donors. Looking at the study overall: Ancestry clustering placed 81% of several hundred genotyped donors in the Caucasian-associated cluster.

Study results and limitations: There were about 160 TCR beta chains listed as cytomegalovirus-associated. A later analysis associated roughly 15,000 TCR beta sequences with HLA alleles at a 0.05 false discovery rate.

The chain couples TRBV6-4 to TRBJ1-2; 8 bases line up with TRBD1. What was sequenced was PBMCs. The sequence came from a woman in her 30s in good health and CMV-seropositive. The DNA for the CDR3 is TGTGCCAGCAGGACGACAGGGGACTATGGCTACACCTTC. Amino acids: CASRTTGDYGYTF.